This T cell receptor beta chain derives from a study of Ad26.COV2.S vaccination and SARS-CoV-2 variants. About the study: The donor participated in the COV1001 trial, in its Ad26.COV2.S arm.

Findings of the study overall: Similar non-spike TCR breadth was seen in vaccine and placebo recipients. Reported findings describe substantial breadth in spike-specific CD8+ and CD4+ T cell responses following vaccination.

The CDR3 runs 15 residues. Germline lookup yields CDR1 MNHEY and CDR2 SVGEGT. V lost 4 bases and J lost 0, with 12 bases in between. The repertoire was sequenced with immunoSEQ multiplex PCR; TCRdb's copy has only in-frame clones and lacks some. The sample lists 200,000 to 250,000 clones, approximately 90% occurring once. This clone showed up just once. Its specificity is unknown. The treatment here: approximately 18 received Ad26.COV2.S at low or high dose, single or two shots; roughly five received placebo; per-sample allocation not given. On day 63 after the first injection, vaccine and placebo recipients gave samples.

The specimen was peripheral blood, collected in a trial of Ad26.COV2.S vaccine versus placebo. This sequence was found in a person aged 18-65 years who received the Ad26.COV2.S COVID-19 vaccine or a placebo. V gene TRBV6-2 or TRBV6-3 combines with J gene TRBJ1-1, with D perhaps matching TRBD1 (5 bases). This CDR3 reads CASSSRDAMNTEAFF. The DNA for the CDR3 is TGTGCCAGCAGTTCCAGGGACGCAATGAACACTGAAGCTTTCTTT.